These 10 T cell receptor beta chains came from one sample sequenced in a study of T cells after yellow fever vaccination. One entry per CDR3 protein, called by TCRdb with MiXCR from the 5' RACE reads. The sample contains 300,000 or so distinct CDR3 sequences, under 5% of which appear only once. The specimen comprised PBMCs, sampled 5 days after the yellow fever booster vaccination. The origin of the receptors is a man younger than 35 who received the YFV17D yellow fever vaccine.

This clonotype was found many times. The chain combines TRBV6-5 with TRBJ2-3, with a weak D call TRBD2 (7 bases). V was clipped by 5 bases and J by 5 bases, with 23 bases between them. Germline loops: CDR1 MNHEY, CDR2 SVGAGI. The CDR3 covers 17 residues. CDR3 DNA: TGTGCCAGCAGTCCGACTCCCCCGGGGGGCCATCGAGATACGCAGTATTTT. This codes for CASSPTPPGGHRDTQYF.

J is TRBJ2-7 and V is TRBV6-2 or TRBV6-3; 10 bases map to TRBD1. Germline trimming cut 5 bases from V and 5 bases from J; bases unmatched to any gene: 12. This CDR3 has 16 amino acids. Germline V gene sequence: CDR1 MNHEY, CDR2 SVGEGT. DNA for the CDR3: TGTGCCAGCAGTGTGATCCCGGGACAGGGGACCCACGAGCAGTACTTC. This translates into CASSVIPGQGTHEQYF.

In its sample, this clonotype was seen a few times. V usage is TRBV5-5 and J usage is TRBJ2-7; tentatively, D is TRBD1 or TRBD2 (5 bases each). Germline-derived CDR1 and CDR2 are SGHKS and YYEKEE (reference sequence). The CDR3 covers 13 residues. The ends were cut back, 3 bases at V and 4 bases at J, with 11 bases in the middle. The CDR3: CASSWGPRYEQYF. The CDR3 DNA sequence: TGTGCCAGCAGCTGGGGACCGCGATACGAGCAGTACTTC.

This sequence joins TRBV7-6 and TRBJ1-1; no firm D call. The germline V gene has CDR1 SGHVS and CDR2 FNYEAQ. This CDR3 is built from 17 residues. V was cut by 1 base and J by 0 bases, with 15 bases left in between. The CDR3 sequence is CASSLEAAGELNTEAFF. CDR3 sequence (DNA): TGTGCCAGCAGCTTAGAGGCGGCGGGTGAGCTGAACACTGAAGCTTTCTTT.

The rearrangement uses TRBV7-2 and TRBJ2-3; TRBD2 agrees at 8 bases. The junction had 12 bases not matched to a gene; V was cut back by 5 bases and J by 2 bases. This CDR3 is built from 17 residues. CDR1 and CDR2 from the germline V gene are SGHTA and FQGNSA. The CDR3 region has the DNA TGTGCCAGCAGCCCTGACCGTCCGGGGGGGCCCACAGATACGCAGTATTTT. As protein: CASSPDRPGGPTDTQYF.

This clonotype was detected only a few times. The chain uses TRBV30 and TRBJ2-7; D is ambiguous. The V gene lost 5 bases and the J gene lost 2 bases, with 16 bases spanning the gap. CDR3 size: 14 residues. CDR1 GTSNPN and CDR2 SVGIG come from the germline V gene (reference sequence). In DNA form, the CDR3 reads TGTGCCTGGCTGAACCCTGGACGGGCCTACGAGCAGTACTTC. It is translated as CAWLNPGRAYEQYF.

The chain joins TRBV7-9 to TRBJ2-1, with TRBD1 matching 7 bases. Germline values: CDR1 SEHNR, CDR2 FQNEAQ (reference sequence). The CDR3 is 12 amino acids. V trimming: 6 bases; J trimming: 8 bases; junction bases outside the gene matches: 4. The CDR3, as DNA: TGTGCCAGCAGACCCACAGGGGATGAGCAGTTCTTC. It encodes CASRPTGDEQFF. The variable domain in full, with the rest retrieved from reference TRBV7-9 and TRBJ2-1, is DTGVSQNPRHKITKRGQNVTFRCDPISEHNRLYWYRQTLGQGPEFLTYFQNEAQLEKSRLLSDRFSAERPKGSFSTLEIQRTEQGDSAMYLCASRPTGDEQFFGPGTRLTVL.

CDR3 loop: CASSYSDRGATEAFF. As DNA, the CDR3 is TGTGCCAGCAGTTACTCGGACAGGGGAGCCACTGAAGCTTTCTTT. This chain links TRBV6-5 with TRBJ1-1, with 9 bases matching TRBD1. Germline CDR1 reads MNHEY; CDR2 reads SVGAGI. The CDR3 has 15 residues. The V segment lost 0 bases and the J segment 4 bases; nucleotides outside the gene matches: 3.

The chain combines TRBV9 with TRBJ2-4, with 7 bases matching TRBD2. The CDR3 loop spans 14 amino acids. The germline V gene has CDR1 SGDLS and CDR2 YYNGEE. The ends lost 4 bases at V and 8 bases at J; junction bases unmatched: 9. CDR3 DNA: TGTGCCAGCAGCTTCGGCCCCCGGGGGGACATTCAGTACTTC. Translated: CASSFGPRGDIQYF.

This clonotype has a handful of counts. DNA of the CDR3: TGTGCCAGCAGCTCCTCCATCTCCGGGACTAGCGGACCAGATACGCAGTATTTT. Amino acids: CASSSSISGTSGPDTQYF. This rearrangement joins TRBV7-8 to TRBJ2-3; the match to TRBD2 covers 11 bases. In germline, CDR1 is SGHVS, CDR2 FQNEAQ. Unmatched junction bases numbered 13, after V lost 4 bases and J lost 4 bases. The CDR3 is made up of 18 amino acids.